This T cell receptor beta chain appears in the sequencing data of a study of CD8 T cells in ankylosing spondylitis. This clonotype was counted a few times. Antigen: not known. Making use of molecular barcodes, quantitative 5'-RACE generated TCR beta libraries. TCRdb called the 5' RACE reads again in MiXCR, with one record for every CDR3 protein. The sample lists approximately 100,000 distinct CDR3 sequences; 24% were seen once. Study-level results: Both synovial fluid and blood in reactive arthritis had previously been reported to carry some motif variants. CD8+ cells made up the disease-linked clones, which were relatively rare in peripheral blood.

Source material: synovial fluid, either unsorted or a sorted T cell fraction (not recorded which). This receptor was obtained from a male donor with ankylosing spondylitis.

As DNA, the CDR3 is TGTGCCAGCAGTCAGGGACTAGCGGCAGATACGCAGTATTTT. Translated, it gives CASSQGLAADTQYF. V is TRBV2 and J is TRBJ2-3; 11 nucleotides align to TRBD2. J gave up 4 bases and V 5 bases, and 2 bases lay outside the gene matches. The CDR3 runs 14 residues. Looked up from germline, CDR1 is SNHLY and CDR2 is FYNNEI.